What follows are 10 T cell receptor beta chains derived from one specimen sequenced in a study of shared clonotypes between healthy human individuals. Clones were sequenced by immunoSEQ multiplex PCR, and TCRdb holds only the in-frame ones, with some missing. Found here are around 690,000 clones, roughly 91% of them singletons; the top ten hold 34%. Material for sequencing was memory CD8+ T cells from PBMCs. Documented subset: CD45RO+ cells pooled with CCR7-negative TemRA cells. Receptors originate from a man between 18 and 35 years old in good health. Some clones in this sample may be carry-over from other donors' samples.

The chain employs TRBV18 and TRBJ1-5; perhaps TRBD1 as D (5 bases). V lost 3 bases, J lost 6 bases, and 15 bases lay in between. Germline V gene lookup returns CDR1 KGHSH and CDR2 LQKENI. The CDR3 totals 15 residues. This CDR3 reads CASSPGRYTGQPQHF. For the CDR3, the DNA is TGTGCCAGCTCACCGGGACGATACACGGGTCAGCCCCAGCATTTT. The full variable domain, with the rest looked up from reference TRBV18 and TRBJ1-5, is NAGVMQNPRHLVRRRGQEARLRCSPMKGHSHVYWYRQLPEEGLKFMVYLQKENIIDESGMPKERFSAEFPKEGPSILRIQQVVRGDSAAYFCASSPGRYTGQPQHFGDGTRLSIL.

The gene calls are TRBV4-1 and TRBJ2-7; 12 nucleotides align to TRBD1. The CDR3 spans 17 residues. Trimming removed 0 bases from V and 7 bases from J; junction bases left unmatched: 10. From germline, CDR1 is MGHRA and CDR2 YSYEKL. Written as DNA, the CDR3 is TGCGCCAGCAGCCAAGATGCCGGGACAGGGGGCTCGGGGGAGCAGTACTTC. This gives the protein CASSQDAGTGGSGEQYF.

CDR3 sequence reads: CASSRHQLAGDDNEQFF. CDR3 nucleotides: TGCGCCAGCAGCCGACACCAACTAGCGGGAGACGACAATGAGCAGTTCTTC. V and J are TRBV4-1 and TRBJ2-1; 11 positions agree with TRBD2. Germline CDR1 reads MGHRA; CDR2 reads YSYEKL. The CDR3 has 17 residues. Trimming cost V 4 bases and J 5 bases; bases outside gene matches: 10.

V gene TRBV19 combines with J gene TRBJ2-1, with D perhaps matching TRBD2 (6 bases). Germline V gene sequence: CDR1 LNHDA, CDR2 SQIVND (reference sequence). V lost 3 bases, J lost 2 bases, and 8 bases lay in between. The CDR3 covers 14 residues. CDR3 sequence reads: CASSILAAYNEQFF. The CDR3 nucleotides read TGTGCCAGTAGTATTTTAGCGGCCTACAATGAGCAGTTCTTC.

The rearrangement links TRBV27 to TRBJ2-3; the D gene is possibly TRBD1 (6 bases). CDR1 and CDR2 (germline): MNHEY, SMNVEV (reference sequence). Between the trimmed V and J ends, which lost 5 bases and 2 bases, there was a span of 20 bases. CDR3 length: 17 residues. The CDR3: CASSGRTERDFTDTQYF. The DNA for the CDR3 is TGTGCCAGCAGTGGAAGGACAGAGCGAGACTTCACAGATACGCAGTATTTT.

As to this clone: Other DNA sequences within the sample encode an identical CDR3. This chain connects TRBV7-9 to TRBJ2-1; D unresolved. Germline CDR1 is SEHNR and CDR2 is FQNEAQ (reference sequence). V was cut by 3 bases and J by 6 bases, with 6 bases left in between. The CDR3 is 12 residues long. The CDR3 nucleotides read TGTGCCAGCAGCTTTTTAGTCAATGAGCAGTTCTTC. Amino acids: CASSFLVNEQFF.

The chain has TRBV15 and TRBJ2-2, with 10 bases that match TRBD2. The V gene end was trimmed by 5 bases and the J gene end by 5 bases; junction bases not matched to a gene: 23. Per germline, CDR1 LNHNV and CDR2 YYDKDF (reference sequence). The CDR3 consists of 21 residues. The CDR3 DNA reads as TGTGCCACCAGCGGCATGATTCAGGGGGCTCGTAGCGGGAGGATAACCGGGGAGCTGTTTTTT. This sequence encodes CATSGMIQGARSGRITGELFF.

The genes are TRBV11-2 and TRBJ1-1; D gene uncertain. Trimming took 1 base from V and 0 from J, leaving 6 bases between them. CDR3 length equals 14 residues. Germline CDR1 is SGHAT and CDR2 is FQNNGV. The CDR3 loop is CASSLGPMNTEAFF. The CDR3 region has the DNA TGTGCCAGCAGCTTAGGACCGATGAACACTGAAGCTTTCTTT.

This clone was counted only a few times. The V and J genes are TRBV4-1 and TRBJ1-1, with D unclear. CDR3 size: 14 residues. Germline V gene lookup returns CDR1 MGHRA and CDR2 YSYEKL. The ends were cut back, 4 bases at V and 4 bases at J, with 13 bases in the middle. CDR3 protein: CASSPGIRTTEAFF. DNA for the CDR3: TGCGCCAGCAGCCCTGGGATTAGGACCACTGAAGCTTTCTTT.

This chain uses TRBV5-1 with TRBJ2-7; 9 positions agree with TRBD1. Trimming cost V 4 bases and J 7 bases; bases outside gene matches: 12. The CDR3 spans 15 residues. The germline V gene has CDR1 SGHRS and CDR2 YFSETQ. CDR3 loop: CASSLTQGASGEQYF. The DNA for the CDR3 is TGCGCCAGCAGCCTAACACAGGGGGCGAGCGGTGAGCAGTACTTC.